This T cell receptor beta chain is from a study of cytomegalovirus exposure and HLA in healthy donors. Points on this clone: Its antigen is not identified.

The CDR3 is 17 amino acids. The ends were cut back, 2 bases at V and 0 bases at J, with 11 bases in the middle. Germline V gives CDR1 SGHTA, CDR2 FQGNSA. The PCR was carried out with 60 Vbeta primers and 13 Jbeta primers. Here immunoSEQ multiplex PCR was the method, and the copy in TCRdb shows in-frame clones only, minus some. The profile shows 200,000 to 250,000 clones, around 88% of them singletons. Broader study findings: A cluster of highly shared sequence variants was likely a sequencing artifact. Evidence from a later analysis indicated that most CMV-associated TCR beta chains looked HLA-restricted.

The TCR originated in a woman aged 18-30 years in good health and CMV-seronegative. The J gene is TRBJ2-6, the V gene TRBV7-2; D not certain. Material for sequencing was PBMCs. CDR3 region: CASSLYPVSSGANVLTF. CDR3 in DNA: TGTGCCAGCAGCTTATACCCAGTCAGCTCTGGGGCCAACGTCCTGACTTTC.